One and the same sample provided the 27 T cell receptor beta chains below, sequenced in a study of cytotoxic CD8 clonotypes in ibrutinib-treated CLL. Assay used: immunoSEQ multiplex PCR; TCRdb lists only in-frame clones, some missing. The repertoire includes 50,000 or so clones, 70% to 90% of them detected once, and approximately 20% sits in the top ten. The sequencing used PBMCs, collected after 24 months of ibrutinib treatment. These receptors originate from a human donor with chronic lymphocytic leukemia.

DNA of the CDR3: TGCGCCAGCAGTGAGGGGTTATCCGGGGAGCTGTTTTTT. The encoded protein is CASSEGLSGELFF. This chain uses TRBV10-1 with TRBJ2-2; D remains ambiguous. This CDR3 region has 13 residues. Looked up from germline, CDR1 is WNHNN and CDR2 is SYGVQD (reference sequence). V dropped 2 bases and J dropped 6 bases, with 7 bases sitting between them.

The V call is TRBV28, the J call TRBJ1-2, with TRBD1 matching over 7 bases. This CDR3 spans 17 amino acids. Trimming removed 5 bases from V and 6 bases from J; junction bases left unmatched: 18. The V gene's germline CDR1 is MDHEN and CDR2 SYDVKM. The CDR3 nucleotides are TGTGCCAGCAGTGACACTCTAGGGGGCGCTTTGGAAAATGGCTACACCTTC. Protein sequence: CASSDTLGGALENGYTF.

This sequence joins TRBV11-2 and TRBJ2-3; D is unclear. This CDR3 comprises 16 residues. Germline V gene lookup returns CDR1 SGHAT and CDR2 FQNNGV. V lost 1 base and J 1 base, leaving 12 bases between the germline ends. The CDR3 nucleotides read TGTGCCAGCAGCTTAGGTCCTGGTGTAGGCACAGATACGCAGTATTTT. Its translation is CASSLGPGVGTDTQYF. Complete variable domain (other parts from reference TRBV11-2 and TRBJ2-3): EAGVAQSPRYKIIEKRQSVAFWCNPISGHATLYWYQQILGQGPKLLIQFQNNGVVDDSQLPKDRFSAERLKGVDSTLKIQPAKLEDSAVYLCASSLGPGVGTDTQYFGPGTRLTVL.

This rearrangement joins TRBV20-1 to TRBJ1-1, with D possibly TRBD1 on 5 matching bases. V was clipped by 5 bases and J by 8 bases, with 12 bases between them. The CDR3 covers 11 residues. The V gene's germline CDR1 is DFQATT and CDR2 SNEGSKA (reference sequence). CDR3 in DNA: TGCAGTGCTTTACGAGGGGAGGAAGCTTTCTTT. This translates into CSALRGEEAFF.

The rearrangement joins TRBV5-4 to TRBJ2-5; 16 bases line up with TRBD2. The J call may be in error: the DNA end matches TRBJ2-7 better. From germline, CDR1 is SGHNT and CDR2 YYREEE (reference sequence). CDR3 size: 17 residues. This CDR3 reads CASSSGTSGRGSYEQYF. The DNA of the CDR3 is TGTGCCAGCAGCTCAGGGACTAGCGGGAGGGGATCCTACGAGCAGTACTTC.

This clone was seen more than once but under ten times. The chain links TRBV7-9 to TRBJ2-7; 9 bases map to TRBD1. After removal of 5 bases from V and 9 bases from J, the junction contained 11 bases not matched to a gene. Germline assignment: CDR1 SEHNR and CDR2 FQNEAQ (reference sequence). The CDR3 has 14 residues. CDR3 sequence: CASSLGQGKGGQYF. CDR3 bases: TGTGCCAGCAGCCTAGGACAGGGGAAGGGAGGGCAGTACTTC.

The genes are TRBV19 and TRBJ2-7, with D perhaps TRBD2 (5 bases). This CDR3 contains 13 residues. V was shortened by 5 bases and J by 2 bases, with 10 bases between the two germline ends. Germline CDR1 LNHDA, CDR2 SQIVND (reference sequence). CDR3 DNA sequence: TGTGCCAGTAGTCCGGGATTTCCCTACGAGCAGTACTTC. Translating it yields CASSPGFPYEQYF.

The chain links TRBV10-1 to TRBJ2-7, with TRBD2 identical over 8 bases. CDR1 WNHNN and CDR2 SYGVQD come from the germline V gene (reference sequence). CDR3 length equals 17 residues. V gave up 4 bases and J gave up 2 bases; unmatched junction bases: 13. The CDR3 protein is CASSGSTGNSGTYEQYF. The CDR3 DNA is TGCGCCAGCAGTGGGTCCACAGGGAATAGCGGGACCTACGAGCAGTACTTC.

The chain recombines TRBV5-4 with TRBJ2-7, with 8 bases identical to TRBD2. Germline V lookup: CDR1 SGHNT, CDR2 YYREEE (reference sequence). J gave up 6 bases and V 1 base, and 12 bases lay outside the gene matches. The length of the CDR3 is 16 residues. The CDR3, as DNA: TGTGCCAGCAGCTTGAAAGGGGGTCCCCGGGAGGGCGAGCAGTACTTC. Protein sequence: CASSLKGGPREGEQYF.

This chain uses TRBV6-6 with TRBJ2-7; the match to TRBD2 covers 7 bases. J gave up 2 bases and V 8 bases, and 6 bases lay outside the gene matches. Germline CDR1 MNHNY, CDR2 SVGAGI (reference sequence). The CDR3 has 13 residues. The CDR3 here is CASVERDAYEQYF. The CDR3 DNA reads TGTGCCAGCGTGGAGCGGGATGCCTACGAGCAGTACTTC.

The CDR3 bases are TGTGCCAGCAGTTGGACTAGCGGAGCAACCGGGGAGCTGTTTTTT. Translating it yields CASSWTSGATGELFF. The V call is TRBV2, the J call TRBJ2-2; 10 bases are shared with TRBD2. Trimming removed 5 bases from V and 5 bases from J; junction bases left unmatched: 5. The CDR3 is 15 amino acids. In germline, CDR1 is SNHLY, CDR2 FYNNEI.

This chain's CDR3 is CASSLGGDRGHEQYF. For the CDR3, the DNA is TGTGCCAGCAGCTTAGGGGGGGACAGGGGGCACGAGCAGTACTTC. The rearrangement uses TRBV7-6 and TRBJ2-7, with 12 bases fitting TRBD1. The length of the CDR3 is 15 residues. In germline, CDR1 is SGHVS, CDR2 FNYEAQ. After removal of 1 base from V and 5 bases from J, the junction contained 3 bases not matched to a gene.

The chain carries TRBV13 and TRBJ2-7; TRBD2 agrees at 12 bases. CDR1 is PRHDT, CDR2 FYEKMQ, per germline (reference sequence). Trimming removed 5 bases from V and 1 base from J; junction bases left unmatched: 6. The CDR3 is 16 amino acids. The CDR3 is CASSPGLAGPSYEQYF. In DNA, the CDR3 is TGTGCCAGCAGCCCAGGACTAGCGGGACCTTCCTACGAGCAGTACTTC.

The rearrangement links TRBV19 to TRBJ2-7, with D maybe TRBD2 (5 bases). CDR3 length equals 12 residues. Germline V gene sequence: CDR1 LNHDA, CDR2 SQIVND (reference sequence). V lost 5 bases and J lost 12, with 17 bases in between. The CDR3 DNA sequence: TGTGCCAGTAGTGCGACGGGGTACGATCGGTACTTC. Its protein product is CASSATGYDRYF.

The V and J genes are TRBV19 and TRBJ1-3; D call uncertain. In germline, CDR1 is LNHDA, CDR2 SQIVND (reference sequence). This CDR3 has 13 residues. The V end lost 7 bases, the J end lost 1 base, and 8 bases lay between the germline ends. The CDR3 DNA reads TGTGCCAGTATCCGGCCATCTGGAAACACCATATATTTT. Protein product: CASIRPSGNTIYF.

This rearrangement joins TRBV28 to TRBJ1-5; D call uncertain. Germline V gene lookup returns CDR1 MDHEN and CDR2 SYDVKM. The CDR3 extends over 13 amino acids. The V gene lost 8 bases and the J gene lost 15 bases, with 23 bases spanning the gap. This CDR3 reads CASGSLKGGPPHF. The CDR3 nucleotides are TGTGCCAGCGGCAGTCTTAAAGGAGGACCTCCGCATTTT.

This rearrangement joins TRBV5-1 to TRBJ1-2, with 8 bases fitting TRBD1. CDR1 SGHRS and CDR2 YFSETQ come from the germline V gene. The CDR3 runs to 17 residues. J lost 4 bases, V lost 0 bases, and 11 bases had no gene match. CDR3 DNA sequence: TGCGCCAGCAGCTTGGGGCAGGGGGCGAGGGTTCCCTATGGCTACACCTTC. Residues: CASSLGQGARVPYGYTF.

This chain uses TRBV28 with TRBJ2-4; 7 bases align to TRBD2. Germline CDR1 is MDHEN and CDR2 is SYDVKM. This CDR3 has 14 residues. Unmatched junction bases numbered 15, after V lost 10 bases and J lost 9 bases. This CDR3 is CATGGGRRGSIQYF. The CDR3 nucleotides read TGTGCCACCGGGGGAGGGAGGAGGGGTAGCATTCAGTACTTC.

The chain carries TRBV28 and TRBJ2-5; no definite D call. Germline-derived CDR1 and CDR2 are MDHEN and SYDVKM. This CDR3 contains 13 residues. V was clipped by 5 bases and J by 4 bases, with 11 bases between them. In nucleotides, the CDR3 is TGTGCCAGCAGTCTCCGACATCGAGAGACCCAGTACTTC. It codes for CASSLRHRETQYF.

The V call is TRBV9, the J call TRBJ2-7, with TRBD2 matching 12 bases. CDR3 length: 18 residues. J lost 0 bases, V lost 0 bases, and 7 bases had no gene match. In germline, CDR1 is SGDLS, CDR2 YYNGEE. The CDR3 spells CASSVGTSGNWVSYEQYF. Written as DNA, the CDR3 is TGTGCCAGCAGCGTAGGGACTAGCGGGAATTGGGTCTCCTACGAGCAGTACTTC. Full variable domain (rest looked up from reference TRBV9 and TRBJ2-7): DSGVTQTPKHLITATGQRVTLRCSPRSGDLSVYWYQQSLDQGLQFLIQYYNGEERAKGNILERFSAQQFPDLHSELNLSSLELGDSALYFCASSVGTSGNWVSYEQYFGPGTRLTVT.

This clone was counted a single time. The CDR3: CASSPRARDDYGYTF. The CDR3 DNA follows: TGTGCCAGCAGTCCCCGGGCAAGGGACGACTATGGCTACACCTTC. J is TRBJ1-2 and V is TRBV27; D might be TRBD1 (5 bases). The V end lost 5 bases, the J end lost 3 bases, and 16 bases lay between the germline ends. CDR3 length: 15 residues. CDR1 is MNHEY, CDR2 SMNVEV, per germline (reference sequence).

The V call is TRBV6-1, the J call TRBJ2-7; TRBD1 matches at 9 bases. V was pared by 4 bases and J by 7 bases, with 11 bases of the junction left unmatched. In germline, CDR1 is MNHNS, CDR2 SASEGT. CDR3 length: 15 residues. Here the CDR3 reads CASSVDRTGDGEQYF. CDR3 sequence (DNA): TGTGCCAGCAGTGTCGATAGGACAGGGGATGGGGAGCAGTACTTC.

CDR3 amino acids: CASSDRGGVETQYF. DNA of the CDR3: TGTGCCAGCAGTGATCGGGGGGGGGTAGAGACCCAGTACTTC. This chain connects TRBV2 to TRBJ2-5; 8 nucleotides agree with TRBD2. This CDR3 spans 14 amino acids. Trimming cost V 3 bases and J 4 bases; bases outside gene matches: 4. Germline CDR1 SNHLY, CDR2 FYNNEI.

V is TRBV9 and J is TRBJ1-1; no clear D. Per the germline V gene, CDR1 is SGDLS and CDR2 is YYNGEE. Trimming removed 6 bases from V and 3 bases from J, with 15 bases in between. This CDR3 comprises 14 residues. The CDR3: CASTDGLGDTEAFF. The CDR3 DNA sequence: TGTGCCAGCACCGATGGGCTCGGGGACACTGAAGCTTTCTTT.

The rearrangement links TRBV10-3 to TRBJ2-1; 11 bases map to TRBD2. Trimming took 10 bases from V and 2 from J; bases not matched to a gene: 7. The V gene's germline CDR1 is ENHRY and CDR2 SYGVKD. The CDR3 is 15 amino acids. CDR3 bases: TGTGCCAGTTTAGCGGGAGGGCCTACCTACAATGAGCAGTTCTTC. Translating gives CASLAGGPTYNEQFF.

This sequence joins TRBV15 and TRBJ1-2; a weak D match, TRBD1 (5 bases). Germline loops: CDR1 LNHNV, CDR2 YYDKDF (reference sequence). The CDR3 is 13 residues long. Trimming took 4 bases from V and 8 from J, leaving 14 bases between them. CDR3 amino acids: CATSTQPGGGYTF. For the CDR3, the DNA is TGTGCCACCAGCACTCAACCCGGGGGAGGCTACACCTTC.

The rearrangement links TRBV13 to TRBJ2-3; either TRBD1 or TRBD2 may fit D (5 bases each). Per the germline V gene, CDR1 is PRHDT and CDR2 is FYEKMQ (reference sequence). Trimming shortened V by 5 bases and J by 1 base, and 19 bases separated the two germline ends. The CDR3 has 17 amino acids. CDR3: CASSRDGLRGGTDTQYF. Written as DNA, the CDR3 is TGTGCCAGCAGCCGGGACGGCTTAAGAGGCGGCACAGATACGCAGTATTTT. The complete variable domain, with remaining parts taken from reference TRBV13 and TRBJ2-3, reads AAGVIQSPRHLIKEKRETATLKCYPIPRHDTVYWYQQGPGQDPQFLISFYEKMQSDKGSIPDRFSAQQFSDYHSELNMSSLELGDSALYFCASSRDGLRGGTDTQYFGPGTRLTVL.